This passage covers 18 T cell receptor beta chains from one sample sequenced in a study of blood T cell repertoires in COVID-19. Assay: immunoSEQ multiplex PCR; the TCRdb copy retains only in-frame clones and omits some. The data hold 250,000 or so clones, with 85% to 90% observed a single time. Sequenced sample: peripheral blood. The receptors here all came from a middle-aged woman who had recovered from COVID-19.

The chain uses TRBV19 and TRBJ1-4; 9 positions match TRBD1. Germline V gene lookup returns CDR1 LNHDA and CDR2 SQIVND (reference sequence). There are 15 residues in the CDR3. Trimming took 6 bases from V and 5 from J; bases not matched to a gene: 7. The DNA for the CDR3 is TGTGCCAGTAGCTCCCTTGGGACAGGGAATGAAAAACTGTTTTTT. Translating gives CASSSLGTGNEKLFF.

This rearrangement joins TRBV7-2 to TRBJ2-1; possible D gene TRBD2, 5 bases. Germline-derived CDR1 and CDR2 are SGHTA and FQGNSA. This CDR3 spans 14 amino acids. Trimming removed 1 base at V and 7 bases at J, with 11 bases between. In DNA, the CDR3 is TGTGCCAGCAGCTTAGGGGCGGGTGGAAATGAGCAGTTCTTC. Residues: CASSLGAGGNEQFF.

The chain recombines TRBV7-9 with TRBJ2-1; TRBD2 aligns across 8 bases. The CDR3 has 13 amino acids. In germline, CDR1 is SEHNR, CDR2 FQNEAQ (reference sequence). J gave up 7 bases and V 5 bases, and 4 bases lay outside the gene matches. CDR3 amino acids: CASSRGLANEQFF. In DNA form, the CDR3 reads TGTGCCAGCAGCCGCGGACTAGCTAATGAGCAGTTCTTC.

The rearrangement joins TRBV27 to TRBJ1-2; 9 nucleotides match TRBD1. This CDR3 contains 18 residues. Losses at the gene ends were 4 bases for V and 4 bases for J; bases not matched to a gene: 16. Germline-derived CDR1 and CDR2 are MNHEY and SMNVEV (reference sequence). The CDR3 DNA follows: TGTGCCAGCAGTTCAAGTCCCGGGACAGGGCTGGGGTTCTATGGCTACACCTTC. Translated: CASSSSPGTGLGFYGYTF.

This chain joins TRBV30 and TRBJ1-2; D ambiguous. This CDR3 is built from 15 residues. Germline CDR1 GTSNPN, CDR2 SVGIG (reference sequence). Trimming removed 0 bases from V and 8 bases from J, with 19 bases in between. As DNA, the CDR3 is TGTGCCTGGAGTGTGAAATACGGCGGAAGCGGGGGCTACACCTTC. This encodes CAWSVKYGGSGGYTF.

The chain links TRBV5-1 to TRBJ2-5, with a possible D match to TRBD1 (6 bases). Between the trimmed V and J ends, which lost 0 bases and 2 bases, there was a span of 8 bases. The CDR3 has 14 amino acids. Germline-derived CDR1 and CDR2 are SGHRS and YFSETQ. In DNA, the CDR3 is TGCGCCAGCAGCTTGGACAGGGTGCAAGAGACCCAGTACTTC. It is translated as CASSLDRVQETQYF.

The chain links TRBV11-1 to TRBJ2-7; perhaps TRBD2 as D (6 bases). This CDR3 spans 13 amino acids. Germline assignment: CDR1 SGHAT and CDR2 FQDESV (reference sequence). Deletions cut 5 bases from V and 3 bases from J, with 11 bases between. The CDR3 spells CASSPGLNYEQYF. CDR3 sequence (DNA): TGTGCCAGCAGCCCGGGACTCAACTACGAGCAGTACTTC.

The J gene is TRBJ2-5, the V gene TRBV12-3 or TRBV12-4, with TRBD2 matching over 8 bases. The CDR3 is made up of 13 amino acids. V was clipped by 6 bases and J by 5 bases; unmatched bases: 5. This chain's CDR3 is CASRRSGGETQYF. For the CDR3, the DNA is TGTGCCAGCAGGCGAAGCGGGGGTGAGACCCAGTACTTC.

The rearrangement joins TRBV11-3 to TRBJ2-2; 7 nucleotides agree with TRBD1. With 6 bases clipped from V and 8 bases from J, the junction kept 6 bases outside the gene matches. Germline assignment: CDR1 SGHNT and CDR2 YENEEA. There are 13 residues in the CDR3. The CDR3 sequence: CASRPNRGGELFF. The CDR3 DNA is TGTGCCAGCAGACCAAACAGGGGAGGGGAGCTGTTTTTT.

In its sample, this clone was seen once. CDR3 nucleotide sequence: TGTGCCAGCAGCCCCCCACATAACTATGGCTACACCTTC. As protein: CASSPPHNYGYTF. The chain has TRBV4-2 and TRBJ1-2; D ambiguous. From germline, CDR1 is LGHNA and CDR2 YNFKEQ. The CDR3 runs to 13 residues. Trimming pared 4 bases from V and 1 base from J, leaving 7 bases between.

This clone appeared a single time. CDR3 bases: TGTGCCAGCAGCCTAGTGATTAACAATGAGCAGTTCTTC. Residues: CASSLVINNEQFF. The chain has TRBV6-5 and TRBJ2-1, with no clear D. V was cut by 6 bases and J by 5 bases, with 11 bases left in between. The CDR3 contains 13 residues. Germline CDR1 and CDR2: MNHEY and SVGAGI.

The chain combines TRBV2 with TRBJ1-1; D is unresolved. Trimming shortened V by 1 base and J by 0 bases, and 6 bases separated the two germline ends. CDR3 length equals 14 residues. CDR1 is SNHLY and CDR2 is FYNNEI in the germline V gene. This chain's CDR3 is CASSEGALNTEAFF. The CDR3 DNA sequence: TGTGCCAGCAGTGAAGGAGCCTTGAACACTGAAGCTTTCTTT.

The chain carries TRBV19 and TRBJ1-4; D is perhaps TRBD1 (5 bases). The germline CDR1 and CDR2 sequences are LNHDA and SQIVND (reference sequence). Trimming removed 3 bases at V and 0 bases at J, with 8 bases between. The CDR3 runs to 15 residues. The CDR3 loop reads CASSMRQSTNEKLFF. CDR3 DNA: TGTGCCAGTAGTATGAGACAGTCAACTAATGAAAAACTGTTTTTT.

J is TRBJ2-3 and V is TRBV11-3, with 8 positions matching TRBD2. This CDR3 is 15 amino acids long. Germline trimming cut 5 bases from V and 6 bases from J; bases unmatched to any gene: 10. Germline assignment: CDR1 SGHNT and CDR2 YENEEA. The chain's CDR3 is CASSLSGGGLDTQYF. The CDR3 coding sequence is TGTGCCAGCAGCCTTAGCGGCGGGGGGCTTGATACGCAGTATTTT.

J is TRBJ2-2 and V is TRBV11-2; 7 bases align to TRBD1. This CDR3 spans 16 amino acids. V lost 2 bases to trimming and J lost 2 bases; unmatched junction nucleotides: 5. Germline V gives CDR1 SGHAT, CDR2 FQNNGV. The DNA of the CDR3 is TGTGCCAGCAGCTTAAGGCCAGGGGGAAACACCGGGGAGCTGTTTTTT. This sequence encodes CASSLRPGGNTGELFF. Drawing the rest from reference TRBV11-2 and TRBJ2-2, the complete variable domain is EAGVAQSPRYKIIEKRQSVAFWCNPISGHATLYWYQQILGQGPKLLIQFQNNGVVDDSQLPKDRFSAERLKGVDSTLKIQPAKLEDSAVYLCASSLRPGGNTGELFFGEGSRLTVL.

CDR3 nucleotide sequence: TGTGCCAGCAGCACCCCTAGCGGGGGGACTTCCTACGAGCAGTACTTC. It is translated as CASSTPSGGTSYEQYF. The chain recombines TRBV7-6 with TRBJ2-7; 11 bases align to TRBD2. V lost 5 bases to trimming and J lost 1 base; unmatched junction nucleotides: 7. The V gene's germline CDR1 is SGHVS and CDR2 FNYEAQ. The CDR3 contains 16 residues.

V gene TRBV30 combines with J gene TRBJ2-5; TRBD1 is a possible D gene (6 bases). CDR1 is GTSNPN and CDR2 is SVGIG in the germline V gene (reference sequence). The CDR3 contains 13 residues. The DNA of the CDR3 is TGTGCAATGGACAGTGGGGCCCGAGAGACCCAGTACTTC. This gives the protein CAMDSGARETQYF.

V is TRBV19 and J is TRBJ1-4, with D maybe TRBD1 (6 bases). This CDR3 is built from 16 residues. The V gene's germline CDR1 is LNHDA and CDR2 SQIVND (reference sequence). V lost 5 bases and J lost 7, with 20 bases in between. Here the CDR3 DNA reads TGTGCCAGTAGTCCTGGGGGCCTTTGGGGTCCTGAAAAACTGTTTTTT. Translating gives CASSPGGLWGPEKLFF.